The 8 T cell receptor beta chains listed next were all sequenced from one sample in a study of neurological immune-mediated disorders. Documented time point: technical triplicate 2. MiXCR was run by TCRdb on the 5' RACE reads, yielding one entry per CDR3 protein. The data hold more than 55,000 distinct CDR3 sequences, with approximately 25% observed a single time. Sequenced: PBMCs. All receptors derive from a man in his sixties with HTLV-1-associated myelopathy (HAM/TSP).

This clonotype was seen a handful of times. V and J are TRBV6-1 and TRBJ2-5; D could derive from TRBD1 or TRBD2 (6 bases each). V was trimmed by 1 base and J by 2 bases, leaving 26 bases between them. Germline V gene lookup returns CDR1 MNHNS and CDR2 SASEGT. The CDR3 covers 20 residues. The CDR3 spells CASSEGGVQGPAFRQETQYF. The CDR3 DNA reads TGTGCCAGCAGTGAAGGGGGGGTGCAGGGGCCGGCCTTTCGTCAAGAGACCCAGTACTTC.

This clonotype was found many times. This chain links TRBV12-3 or TRBV12-4 with TRBJ1-1; no definite D call. The CDR3 totals 13 residues. The ends were cut back, 4 bases at V and 0 bases at J, with 6 bases in the middle. CDR3 sequence (DNA): TGTGCCAGCAGTTACTATTTGAACACTGAAGCTTTCTTT. Protein sequence: CASSYYLNTEAFF.

This clonotype was seen ten or more times. The J gene is TRBJ2-1, the V gene TRBV7-2, with 8 bases lining up with TRBD2. With V trimmed by 4 bases and J by 0 bases, 11 bases remained unmatched. CDR1 SGHTA and CDR2 FQGNSA come from the germline V gene. The CDR3 loop spans 18 amino acids. CDR3 region: CASSSMGLGYSSYNEQFF. The CDR3 DNA is TGTGCCAGCAGCTCAATGGGACTAGGCTACAGCTCCTACAATGAGCAGTTCTTC.

The J gene is TRBJ2-7, the V gene TRBV19; tentatively, D is TRBD1 (7 bases). This CDR3 has 12 amino acids. The germline V and J ends were trimmed by 8 bases and 5 bases, with 13 bases remaining between them. Germline V gene lookup returns CDR1 LNHDA and CDR2 SQIVND (reference sequence). The CDR3 region has the DNA TGTGCCAGTGGACAGGAGGGGGACGAGCAGTACTTC. Translating gives CASGQEGDEQYF. Complete variable domain (other parts from reference TRBV19 and TRBJ2-7): DGGITQSPKYLFRKEGQNVTLSCEQNLNHDAMYWYRQDPGQGLRLIYYSQIVNDFQKGDIAEGYSVSREKKESFPLTVTSAQKNPTAFYLCASGQEGDEQYFGPGTRLTVT.

This clonotype has at least ten counts. The V call is TRBV28, the J call TRBJ2-2; D uncertain. CDR3 length: 13 amino acids. V was pared by 5 bases and J by 4 bases, with 8 bases between. Germline V gene data show CDR1 as MDHEN and CDR2 as SYDVKM. The CDR3 here is CASSGYSTGELFF. For the CDR3, the DNA is TGTGCCAGCAGTGGGTATAGCACCGGGGAGCTGTTTTTT.

This rearrangement joins TRBV29-1 to TRBJ2-3; 7 bases match TRBD2. V dropped 5 bases and J dropped 3; count of bases not matched to a gene: 5. Germline V gene sequence: CDR1 SQVTM, CDR2 ANQGSEA. The CDR3 runs to 13 residues. The CDR3, as DNA: TGCAGCGTTCCGAGAGCGGGGACAGATACGCAGTATTTT. Its translation is CSVPRAGTDTQYF.

This clonotype was counted many times. The V call is TRBV5-1, the J call TRBJ1-4, with TRBD1 identical over 7 bases. The CDR3 is 14 amino acids. Germline V lookup: CDR1 SGHRS, CDR2 YFSETQ. After removal of 4 bases from V and 6 bases from J, the junction contained 6 bases not matched to a gene. CDR3 nucleotide sequence: TGCGCCAGCAGCCTCAGGGGGGATGATGAAAAACTGTTTTTT. This codes for CASSLRGDDEKLFF.

This clonotype was seen repeatedly, ten times or more. CDR3 region: CSASDGIEETQYF. CDR3 DNA: TGCAGTGCTAGCGATGGAATAGAGGAGACCCAGTACTTC. The chain has TRBV20-1 and TRBJ2-5, with D unclear. The germline V and J ends were trimmed by 3 bases and 5 bases, with 13 bases remaining between them. The CDR3 extends over 13 amino acids. CDR1 is DFQATT, CDR2 SNEGSKA, per germline (reference sequence).